The 13 T cell receptor beta chains below were found in one sample sequenced in a study of blood T cell repertoires in COVID-19. Only in-frame clones appear in the TCRdb table, and some are missing; sequencing was by immunoSEQ multiplex PCR. The repertoire holds around 71,000 clones, with more than 65% as singletons. The sample taken for sequencing was peripheral blood. These receptor sequences come from a woman of 80 years or more with active or convalescent COVID-19.

The CDR3 reads CAWIKRGPATEAFF. DNA for the CDR3: TGTGCCTGGATCAAGCGTGGCCCAGCCACTGAAGCTTTCTTT. The chain combines TRBV30 with TRBJ1-1, with D hard to call. V lost 4 bases and J 4 bases, leaving 16 bases between the germline ends. Germline lookup yields CDR1 GTSNPN and CDR2 SVGIG (reference sequence). The CDR3 spans 14 residues.

V usage is TRBV11-2 and J usage is TRBJ1-5; D not certain. Deletions cut 0 bases from V and 5 bases from J, with 8 bases between. Germline values: CDR1 SGHAT, CDR2 FQNNGV. The CDR3 is made up of 14 amino acids. CDR3 region: CASSLDPGYQPQHF. The CDR3, as DNA: TGTGCCAGCAGCTTAGACCCAGGTTATCAGCCCCAGCATTTT.

J is TRBJ2-2 and V is TRBV25-1; a weak D match, TRBD2 (6 bases). The germline V and J ends were trimmed by 7 bases and 5 bases, with 11 bases remaining between them. This CDR3 region has 13 residues. Germline V CDR1 and CDR2: MGHDK, SYGVNS. The CDR3 protein is CASTGVNTGELFF. DNA for the CDR3: TGTGCCAGCACGGGGGTGAATACCGGGGAGCTGTTTTTT.

V and J are TRBV4-3 and TRBJ1-1, with D possibly TRBD1 on 5 matching bases. There are 17 residues in the CDR3. Germline V gene sequence: CDR1 LGHNA, CDR2 YSLEER. The V gene lost 0 bases and the J gene lost 1 base, with 15 bases spanning the gap. The CDR3 region is CASSQEGLRGRNTEAFF. In nucleotides, the CDR3 is TGCGCCAGCAGCCAAGAGGGGTTGCGGGGGAGGAACACTGAAGCTTTCTTT.

V usage is TRBV20-1 and J usage is TRBJ1-5, with 12 bases aligning to TRBD1. The CDR3 has 16 amino acids. Germline V lookup: CDR1 DFQATT, CDR2 SNEGSKA (reference sequence). Trimming cost V 3 bases and J 5 bases; bases outside gene matches: 8. The chain's CDR3 is CSASDPGTGGYQPQHF. The CDR3 DNA reads TGCAGTGCTAGTGATCCCGGGACAGGGGGCTATCAGCCCCAGCATTTT.

The chain carries TRBV7-2 and TRBJ2-7, with 7 bases that match TRBD2. CDR3 length: 15 amino acids. V lost 6 bases, J lost 2 bases, and 10 bases stayed unmatched. Germline values: CDR1 SGHTA, CDR2 FQGNSA. CDR3 in amino acids: CASSSYPRGAYEQYF. CDR3 sequence (DNA): TGTGCCAGCAGTTCTTACCCCCGGGGGGCCTACGAGCAGTACTTC.

This clone occurred a few times. J is TRBJ2-1 and V is TRBV12-3 or TRBV12-4, with 7 bases that match TRBD1. J was trimmed by 4 bases and V by 6 bases; bases with no gene match: 3. The CDR3 totals 13 residues. The CDR3 reads CASSQQGYNEQFF. The DNA for the CDR3 is TGTGCCAGCAGCCAACAGGGGTACAATGAGCAGTTCTTC.

The rearrangement links TRBV12-5 to TRBJ2-2; 8 bases are a match to TRBD1. The CDR3 loop spans 15 amino acids. From germline, CDR1 is LGHNT and CDR2 FRNRAP. V lost 4 bases and J lost 6; bases outside the gene matches: 7. The CDR3 DNA is TGTGCTAGTGGTTCTCAGACAGGGGTGTCCGGGGAGCTGTTTTTT. The encoded protein is CASGSQTGVSGELFF.

This clone was counted at least ten times. The genes are TRBV5-1 and TRBJ2-2; D is undetermined. The CDR3 is 15 amino acids. From germline, CDR1 is SGHRS and CDR2 YFSETQ. V was clipped by 1 base and J by 6 bases, with 13 bases between them. This CDR3 reads CASSLRDAAAGELFF. CDR3 nucleotides: TGCGCCAGCAGCTTGAGAGACGCGGCAGCCGGGGAGCTGTTTTTT.

The chain employs TRBV7-6 and TRBJ2-5, with D tentatively TRBD2 (6 bases). V was trimmed by 3 bases and J by 3 bases, leaving 11 bases between them. The CDR3 extends over 14 amino acids. Germline CDR1 is SGHVS and CDR2 is FNYEAQ. CDR3: CASSFGGNEETQYF. CDR3 nucleotide sequence: TGTGCCAGCAGCTTTGGGGGGAACGAAGAGACCCAGTACTTC.

A few counts support this clone. The gene calls are TRBV5-6 and TRBJ1-2, with 7 bases that match TRBD1. Germline values: CDR1 SGHDT, CDR2 YYEEEE. V lost 4 bases and J lost 7; bases outside the gene matches: 4. CDR3 size: 12 residues. Here the CDR3 reads CASSKDRFGYTF. Written as DNA, the CDR3 is TGTGCCAGCAGCAAGGACAGGTTTGGCTACACCTTC.

The CDR3 protein is CASSSSGGFGELFF. CDR3 bases: TGTGCCAGCAGTTCGAGCGGGGGATTCGGGGAGCTGTTTTTT. The chain employs TRBV27 and TRBJ2-2; 8 nucleotides match TRBD2. This CDR3 is 14 amino acids long. Unmatched junction bases numbered 5, after V lost 4 bases and J lost 7 bases. The germline gives CDR1 MNHEY, CDR2 SMNVEV (reference sequence).

This clone has ten or more counts. The chain recombines TRBV4-3 with TRBJ2-4, with 7 bases identical to TRBD1. CDR1 LGHNA and CDR2 YSLEER come from the germline V gene. V lost 1 base, J lost 10 bases, and 7 bases stayed unmatched. The CDR3 has 14 residues. The CDR3 here is CASSQGLDREIQYF. Written as DNA, the CDR3 is TGCGCCAGCAGCCAAGGGCTCGACAGGGAAATTCAGTACTTC.